The present entry profiles one TCR beta chain with its context. Its antigen remains unknown. The CDR3 runs 10 residues. Germline assignment: CDR1 SQVTM and CDR2 ANQGSEA. V gave up 3 bases and J gave up 8 bases, with 7 bases separating them. This sample was included in a study of T cell clonotyping in hematopoietic cell transplantation. Study-level information: Pretransplant recipient samples were taken after cytoreduction.

Notes on the study in general: CD4 and CD8 repertoire contributions could not be separated without sorting. Pathologically expanded recipient clonotypes increased progressively from day 30 to day 180 as diversity fell.

Described time point: recipient sample about 28 days before transplant, after cytoreduction. Blood collection times were about day -28 and days 30, 100, 180 posttransplant. Assay: immunoSEQ multiplex PCR; the TCRdb copy retains only in-frame clones and omits some. The table lists 30,000 or so clones, 60% to 85% of them singletons. The material was peripheral blood mononuclear cells, obtained before stem cell transplant. The TCR comes from a woman in her twenties or thirties with chronic myeloid leukemia. Some clones in this sample may be carry-over from other donors' samples. The chain couples TRBV29-1 to TRBJ1-2, with D unclear. The CDR3 loop reads CSVDTRGYTF. In DNA form, the CDR3 reads TGCAGCGTTGACACACGGGGCTACACCTTC.